This T cell receptor beta chain appears in the sequencing data of a study of T-cell reconstitution after alpha-beta-depleted transplantation in children. Trimming cost V 7 bases and J 4 bases, with 16 bases left between them. CDR1 is SQVTM, CDR2 ANQGSEA, per germline. This CDR3 is 13 amino acids long. Preparation of the TCRbeta library used unique molecular identifiers. Using its own MiXCR run on the PCR reads, TCRdb lists one record per CDR3 protein. The sample holds about 460,000 distinct CDR3 sequences, over 9.5% seen once. This clonotype was counted between two and nine times. What it binds is not known. Study-wide findings and caveats: About two months after transplant, alpha-beta T cells reportedly came from several hundred expanded graft clones.

The clonotype originates from a child between 2 and 9 years old with inherited bone marrow failure, due to receive a stem cell transplant. The chain combines TRBV29-1 with TRBJ2-5; D possibly uses TRBD1 or TRBD2 (6 bases each). Specimen: PBMCs, collected before TCRalphabeta/CD19-depleted stem cell transplant. This CDR3 reads CSAPVRGLETQYF. Written as DNA, the CDR3 is TGCAGCGCCCCTGTCCGGGGGCTAGAGACCCAGTACTTC.